Described below is a single T cell receptor (beta chain) sequence and its context. Its antigen is unknown. The data originate from a study of T cells after yellow fever vaccination. Overall study context: Each low-cell-number fraction was prepared by means of SMART-Seq v4 Ultra Low Input.

TCRdb passed the 5' RACE reads through MiXCR, listing each CDR3 protein once. The sample carries hundreds of thousands of distinct CDR3 sequences, 6% to 8% recorded once. The germline V and J ends were trimmed by 3 bases and 3 bases, with 15 bases remaining between them. This CDR3 comprises 16 residues. Germline-derived CDR1 and CDR2 are KGHSH and LQKENI. Findings and caveats of the study: A weaker but faster secondary response was observed, peaking on day 5 versus 15. Booster samples showed a return of most primary-vaccination clones (around 96% CD4, around 85% CD8).

This TCR derives from a man aged 25-40 years who received the YFV17D yellow fever vaccine. The sample was PBMCs, taken 5 days after the yellow fever booster vaccination. V is TRBV18 and J is TRBJ2-1; possible D gene TRBD1, 6 bases. This CDR3 reads CASSPSRQGNYNEQFF. CDR3 nucleotides: TGTGCCAGCTCACCGAGTCGGCAGGGGAACTACAATGAGCAGTTCTTC.